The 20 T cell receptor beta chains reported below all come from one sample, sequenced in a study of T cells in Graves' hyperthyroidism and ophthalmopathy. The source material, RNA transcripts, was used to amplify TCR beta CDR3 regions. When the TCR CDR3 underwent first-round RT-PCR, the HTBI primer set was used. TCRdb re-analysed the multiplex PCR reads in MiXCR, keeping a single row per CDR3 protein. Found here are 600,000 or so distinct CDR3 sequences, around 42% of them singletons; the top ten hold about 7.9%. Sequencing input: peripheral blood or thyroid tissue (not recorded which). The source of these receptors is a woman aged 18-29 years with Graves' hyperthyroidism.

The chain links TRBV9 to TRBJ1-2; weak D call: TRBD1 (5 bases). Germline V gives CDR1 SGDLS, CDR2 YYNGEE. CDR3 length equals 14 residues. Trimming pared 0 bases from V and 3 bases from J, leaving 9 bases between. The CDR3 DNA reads TGTGCCAGCAGCGTAGAGGGGACCGACTATGGCTACACCTTC. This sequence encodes CASSVEGTDYGYTF.

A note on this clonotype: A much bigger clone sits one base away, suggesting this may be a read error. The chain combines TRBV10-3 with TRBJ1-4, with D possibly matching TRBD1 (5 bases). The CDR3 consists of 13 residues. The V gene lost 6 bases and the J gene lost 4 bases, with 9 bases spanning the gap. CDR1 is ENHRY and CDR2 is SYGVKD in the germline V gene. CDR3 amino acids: CAIRGRYNEKLFF. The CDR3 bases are TGTGCCATCAGGGGACGGTATAATGAAAAACTGTTTTTT.

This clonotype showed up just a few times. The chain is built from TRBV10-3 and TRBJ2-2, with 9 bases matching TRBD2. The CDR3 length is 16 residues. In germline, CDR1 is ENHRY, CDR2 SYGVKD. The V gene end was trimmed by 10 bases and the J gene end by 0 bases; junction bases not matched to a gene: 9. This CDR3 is CASSLRTSANTGELFF. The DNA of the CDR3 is TGTGCCAGCAGCTTAAGGACTAGCGCGAACACCGGGGAGCTGTTTTTT.

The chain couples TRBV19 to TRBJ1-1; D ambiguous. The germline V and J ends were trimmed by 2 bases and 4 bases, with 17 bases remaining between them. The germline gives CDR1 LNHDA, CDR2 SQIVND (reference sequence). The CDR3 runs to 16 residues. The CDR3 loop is CASSINSARVVTEAFF. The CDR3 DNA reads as TGTGCCAGTAGTATAAACAGCGCGAGGGTAGTCACTGAAGCTTTCTTT.

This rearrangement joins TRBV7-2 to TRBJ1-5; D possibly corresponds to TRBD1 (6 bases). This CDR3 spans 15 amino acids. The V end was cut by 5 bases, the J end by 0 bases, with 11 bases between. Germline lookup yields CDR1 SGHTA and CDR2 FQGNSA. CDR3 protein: CASSRRTDSNQPQHF. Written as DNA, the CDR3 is TGTGCCAGCAGCCGGAGGACAGATAGCAATCAGCCCCAGCATTTT.

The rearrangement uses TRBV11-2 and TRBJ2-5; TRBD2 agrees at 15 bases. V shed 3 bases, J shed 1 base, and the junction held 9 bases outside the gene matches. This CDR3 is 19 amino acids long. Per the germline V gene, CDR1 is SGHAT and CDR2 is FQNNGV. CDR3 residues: CASSFLGGLAGGVQETQYF. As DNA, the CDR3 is TGTGCCAGCAGCTTTCTGGGAGGACTAGCGGGAGGGGTCCAAGAGACCCAGTACTTC.

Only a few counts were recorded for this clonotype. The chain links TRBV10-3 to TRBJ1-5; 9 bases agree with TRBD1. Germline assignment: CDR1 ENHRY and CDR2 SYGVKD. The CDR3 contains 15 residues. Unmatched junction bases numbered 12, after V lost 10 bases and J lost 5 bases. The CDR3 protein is CASNPGQGLYQPQHF. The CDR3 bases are TGTGCCAGCAATCCGGGACAGGGCCTCTATCAGCCCCAGCATTTT.

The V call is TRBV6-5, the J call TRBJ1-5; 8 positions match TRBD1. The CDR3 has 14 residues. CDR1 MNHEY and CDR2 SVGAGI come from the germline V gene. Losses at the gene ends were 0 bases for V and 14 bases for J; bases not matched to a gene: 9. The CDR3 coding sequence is TGTGCCAGCAGTTACTCGACGGACAGGGCGAACGAGCATTTT. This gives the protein CASSYSTDRANEHF.

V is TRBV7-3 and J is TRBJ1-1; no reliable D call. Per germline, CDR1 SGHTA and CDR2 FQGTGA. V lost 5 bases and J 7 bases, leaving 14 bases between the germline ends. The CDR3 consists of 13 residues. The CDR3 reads CASSPLSPGEAFF. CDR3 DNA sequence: TGTGCCAGCAGCCCCCTGTCTCCGGGTGAAGCTTTCTTT.

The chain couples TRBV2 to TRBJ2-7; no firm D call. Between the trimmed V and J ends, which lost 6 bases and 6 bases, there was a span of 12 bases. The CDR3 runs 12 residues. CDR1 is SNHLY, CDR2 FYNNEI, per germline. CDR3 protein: CASRGPLIEQYF. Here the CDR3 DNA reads TGTGCCAGCAGAGGCCCTCTGATCGAGCAGTACTTC.

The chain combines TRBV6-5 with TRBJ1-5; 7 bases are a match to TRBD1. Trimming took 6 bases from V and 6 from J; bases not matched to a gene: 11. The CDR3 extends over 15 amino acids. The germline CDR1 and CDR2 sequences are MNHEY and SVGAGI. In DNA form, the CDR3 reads TGTGCCAGCAGACTCCGGGACAGTAGCGTTCAGCCCCAGCATTTT. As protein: CASRLRDSSVQPQHF.

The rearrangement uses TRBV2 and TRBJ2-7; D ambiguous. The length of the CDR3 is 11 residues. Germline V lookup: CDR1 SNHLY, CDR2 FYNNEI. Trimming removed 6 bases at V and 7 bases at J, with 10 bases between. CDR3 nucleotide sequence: TGTGCCAGCAGGGGGTCTCTGGAGCAGTACTTC. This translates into CASRGSLEQYF.

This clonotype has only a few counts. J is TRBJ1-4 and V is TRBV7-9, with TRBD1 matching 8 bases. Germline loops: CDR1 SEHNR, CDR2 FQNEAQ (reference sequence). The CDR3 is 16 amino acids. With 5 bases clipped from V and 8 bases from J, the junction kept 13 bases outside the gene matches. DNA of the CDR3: TGTGCCAGCAGCAACACCGACAGGGGAAGAGGCGAAAAACTGTTTTTT. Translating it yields CASSNTDRGRGEKLFF.

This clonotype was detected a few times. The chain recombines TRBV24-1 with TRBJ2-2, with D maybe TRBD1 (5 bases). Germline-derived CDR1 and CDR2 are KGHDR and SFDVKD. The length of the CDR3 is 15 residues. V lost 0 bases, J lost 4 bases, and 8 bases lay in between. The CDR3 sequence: CATSDLEGVTGELFF. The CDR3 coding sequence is TGTGCCACCAGTGATTTGGAAGGGGTCACCGGGGAGCTGTTTTTT.

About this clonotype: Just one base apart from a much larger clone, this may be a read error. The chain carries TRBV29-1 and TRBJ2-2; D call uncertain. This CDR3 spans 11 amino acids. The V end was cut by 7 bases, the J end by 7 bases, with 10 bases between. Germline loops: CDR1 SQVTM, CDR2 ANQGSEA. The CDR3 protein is CSARIGGELFF. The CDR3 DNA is TGCAGCGCGAGAATCGGCGGGGAGCTGTTTTTT.

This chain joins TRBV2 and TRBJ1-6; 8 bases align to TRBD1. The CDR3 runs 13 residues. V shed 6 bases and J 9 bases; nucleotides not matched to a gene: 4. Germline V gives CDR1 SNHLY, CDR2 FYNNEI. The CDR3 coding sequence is TGTGCCAGCAGGTATGGGACAGGTTCACCCCTCCACTTT. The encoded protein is CASRYGTGSPLHF.

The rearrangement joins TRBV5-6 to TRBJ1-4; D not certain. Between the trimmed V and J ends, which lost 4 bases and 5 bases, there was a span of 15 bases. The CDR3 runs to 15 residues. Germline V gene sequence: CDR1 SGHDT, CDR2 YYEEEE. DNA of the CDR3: TGTGCCAGCAGCCAATTACAAGGAGCGAATGAAAAACTGTTTTTT. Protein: CASSQLQGANEKLFF.

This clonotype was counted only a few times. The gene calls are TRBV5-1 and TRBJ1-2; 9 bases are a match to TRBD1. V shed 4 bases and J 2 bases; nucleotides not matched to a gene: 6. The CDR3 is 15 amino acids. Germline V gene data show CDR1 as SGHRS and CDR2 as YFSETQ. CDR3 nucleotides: TGCGCCAGCAGCCCGGCGGGGACAGGGAACTATGGCTACACCTTC. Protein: CASSPAGTGNYGYTF. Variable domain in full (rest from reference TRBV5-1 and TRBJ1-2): KAGVTQTPRYLIKTRGQQVTLSCSPISGHRSVSWYQQTPGQGLQFLFEYFSETQRNKGNFPGRFSGRQFSNSRSEMNVSTLELGDSALYLCASSPAGTGNYGYTFGSGTRLTVV.

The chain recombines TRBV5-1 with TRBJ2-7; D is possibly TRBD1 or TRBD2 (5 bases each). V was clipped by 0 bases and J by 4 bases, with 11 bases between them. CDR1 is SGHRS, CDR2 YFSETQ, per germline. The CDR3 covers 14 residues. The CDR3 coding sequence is TGCGCCAGCAGCTTGGCCGGGGACCATTACGAGCAGTACTTC. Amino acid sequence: CASSLAGDHYEQYF. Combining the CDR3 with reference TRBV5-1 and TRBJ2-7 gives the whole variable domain KAGVTQTPRYLIKTRGQQVTLSCSPISGHRSVSWYQQTPGQGLQFLFEYFSETQRNKGNFPGRFSGRQFSNSRSEMNVSTLELGDSALYLCASSLAGDHYEQYFGPGTRLTVT.

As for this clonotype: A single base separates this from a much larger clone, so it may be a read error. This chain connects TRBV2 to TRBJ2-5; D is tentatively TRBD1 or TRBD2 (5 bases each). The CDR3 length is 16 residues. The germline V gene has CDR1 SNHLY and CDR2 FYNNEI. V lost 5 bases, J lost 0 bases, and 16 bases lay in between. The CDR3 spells CASSYSRGVNQETQYF. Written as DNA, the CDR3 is TGTGCCAGCAGTTACTCCCGGGGCGTAAACCAAGAGACCCAGTACTTC.